This TCR beta chain was retrieved from a study of cytomegalovirus exposure and HLA in healthy donors. Germline V gives CDR1 ENHRY, CDR2 SYGVKD. The length of the CDR3 is 14 residues. V dropped 4 bases and J dropped 3; count of bases not matched to a gene: 2. PCR primers comprised 60 Vbeta and 13 Jbeta primers. Produced via immunoSEQ multiplex PCR; TCRdb's table is partial and in-frame only. Found here are about 170,000 clones, approximately 70% of them singletons; the top ten hold around 7%. This chain links TRBV10-3 with TRBJ1-1; 10 nucleotides agree with TRBD1. The clonotype originates from a man in his forties in good health and CMV-seropositive. The sequencing sample was made of PBMCs. CDR3 in amino acids: CAISGTGGDTEAFF. The CDR3, as DNA: TGTGCCATCAGTGGGACAGGGGGGGACACTGAAGCTTTCTTT.